The rows below give T cell receptor beta chains drawn from one sample of a study of blood T cell repertoires in COVID-19. Assay used: immunoSEQ multiplex PCR; TCRdb lists only in-frame clones, some missing. The top ten clones hold about 12% of a sample with a few hundred thousand clones, 86% of them seen once. Source material: peripheral blood. Receptor source: a man at least 80 years old with acute or convalescent COVID-19. Both conserved end residues are trimmed from each CDR3. The order of the fields is CDR3 protein, V gene, J gene.

CDR3aa: ASSYALGLSEAF
v_gene: TRBV6-5
j_gene: TRBJ1-1

CDR3aa: ASSLQGSSYEQY
v_gene: TRBV13
j_gene: TRBJ2-7

CDR3aa: ASRILGADYGYT
v_gene: TRBV6-5
j_gene: TRBJ1-2

CDR3aa: ASSQGLVANYGYT
v_gene: TRBV4-2
j_gene: TRBJ1-2

CDR3aa: ASSLERTGEEQF
v_gene: TRBV11-2
j_gene: TRBJ2-1

CDR3aa: ASRGGAANTEAF
v_gene: TRBV2
j_gene: TRBJ1-1

CDR3aa: ASSLGLGGGETQY
v_gene: TRBV5-5
j_gene: TRBJ2-5

CDR3aa: ATSDPSGSYNEQF
v_gene: TRBV24-1
j_gene: TRBJ2-1

CDR3aa: ASSLDYEQY
v_gene: TRBV5-6
j_gene: TRBJ2-7

CDR3aa: ASSLGQNYGYT
v_gene: TRBV11-2
j_gene: TRBJ1-2

CDR3aa: ASSIGARGSQPQH
v_gene: TRBV19
j_gene: TRBJ1-5

CDR3aa: ASGVRGYSPLH
v_gene: TRBV28
j_gene: TRBJ1-6